The entry below describes one T cell receptor beta chain. The sample originates from a study of blood T cell repertoires in COVID-19. Germline V gives CDR1 SGHNT, CDR2 YENEEA. This CDR3 has 16 residues. The V end lost 5 bases, the J end lost 0 bases, and 13 bases lay between the germline ends. The repertoire was sequenced with immunoSEQ multiplex PCR; TCRdb's copy has only in-frame clones and lacks some. The repertoire holds over 400,000 clones, with roughly 88% as singletons. Material for sequencing was peripheral blood. The V gene is TRBV11-3, the J gene TRBJ2-2; no firm D call. This clonotype originated in a woman aged 30 to 39 with active or convalescent COVID-19. The CDR3 DNA is TGTGCCAGCAGCCCTAGTCGAGGATCGAACACCGGGGAGCTGTTTTTT. The encoded protein is CASSPSRGSNTGELFF.